This passage covers 11 T cell receptor beta chains from one sample sequenced in a study of control samples from healthy donors and cancer patients. Using immunoSEQ multiplex PCR, the repertoire was profiled, and TCRdb retains in-frame clones only, with some absent. The table shows about 51,000 clones, with almost 90% occurring only once. Sequencing was done on a sample of PBMCs. The source of these receptors is a man in his fifties with head and neck cancer.

The chain joins TRBV25-1 to TRBJ2-7; 14 nucleotides agree with TRBD2. Germline CDR1 and CDR2: MGHDK and SYGVNS. CDR3 length equals 18 residues. With 6 bases clipped from V and 7 bases from J, the junction kept 17 bases outside the gene matches. For the CDR3, the DNA is TGTGCCAGCAGCTCACACCCAGGGACTAGCGGGGGCTTTCATGAGCAGTACTTC. Amino acid sequence: CASSSHPGTSGGFHEQYF.

V and J are TRBV14 and TRBJ2-3; 8 positions match TRBD1. Looked up from germline, CDR1 is SGHDN and CDR2 is FVKESK. V lost 5 bases to trimming and J lost 2 bases; unmatched junction nucleotides: 6. The CDR3 consists of 15 residues. Here the CDR3 DNA reads TGTGCCAGCAGCTGGAGGACAGGGCCCACAGATACGCAGTATTTT. Its protein product is CASSWRTGPTDTQYF.

This chain joins TRBV11-2 and TRBJ1-2; D remains unclear. The ends were cut back, 5 bases at V and 4 bases at J, with 11 bases in the middle. The CDR3 spans 13 residues. The germline gives CDR1 SGHAT, CDR2 FQNNGV. CDR3 loop: CASSPPGTYGYTF. The CDR3 region has the DNA TGTGCCAGCAGCCCCCCGGGCACCTATGGCTACACCTTC.

This clone occurred a few times. The gene calls are TRBV5-4 and TRBJ2-1; D unclear. V was cut by 3 bases and J by 5 bases, with 9 bases left in between. The CDR3 runs 13 residues. Germline-derived CDR1 and CDR2 are SGHNT and YYREEE (reference sequence). CDR3 amino acids: CASSSEIHNEQFF. The CDR3 coding sequence is TGTGCCAGCAGCTCGGAGATCCACAATGAGCAGTTCTTC.

This chain links TRBV6-5 with TRBJ1-5, with D tentatively TRBD1 (5 bases). Germline-derived CDR1 and CDR2 are MNHEY and SVGAGI. Trimming shortened V by 6 bases and J by 1 base, and 10 bases separated the two germline ends. This CDR3 comprises 14 residues. The CDR3 reads CASRGLASNQPQHF. CDR3 DNA sequence: TGTGCCAGCAGGGGGCTCGCAAGCAATCAGCCCCAGCATTTT.

The chain employs TRBV20-1 and TRBJ2-5, with a possible D match to TRBD1 (5 bases). The CDR3 totals 11 residues. Trimming stripped 6 bases from V and 5 bases from J, with 10 bases between. CDR1 and CDR2 (germline): DFQATT, SNEGSKA (reference sequence). The CDR3 reads CSAAKGETQYF. In nucleotides, the CDR3 is TGCAGTGCCGCCAAGGGGGAGACCCAGTACTTC.

The genes are TRBV4-1 and TRBJ1-2; 9 bases map to TRBD1. CDR1 and CDR2 (germline): MGHRA, YSYEKL. V dropped 4 bases and J dropped 12; count of bases not matched to a gene: 9. This CDR3 is built from 13 residues. CDR3 protein: CASSRPGQGTHTF. The CDR3 bases are TGCGCCAGCAGCCGTCCGGGACAGGGAACCCACACCTTC.

The V call is TRBV28, the J call TRBJ1-3, with no clear D. The CDR3 consists of 16 residues. V was trimmed by 5 bases and J by 0 bases, leaving 14 bases between them. In germline, CDR1 is MDHEN, CDR2 SYDVKM. This CDR3 is CASSPLILISGNTIYF. CDR3 in DNA: TGTGCCAGCAGTCCCCTAATTTTAATCTCTGGAAACACCATATATTTT.

Written as DNA, the CDR3 is TGTGCCAGCAGTCGAGAAGACAGGGTACAGCCCCAGCATTTT. Translating it yields CASSREDRVQPQHF. This chain uses TRBV28 with TRBJ1-5, with 7 bases fitting TRBD1. V gave up 5 bases and J gave up 7 bases; unmatched junction bases: 8. CDR1 is MDHEN, CDR2 SYDVKM, per germline. The CDR3 is 14 residues long.

The V call is TRBV6-6, the J call TRBJ2-7; D remains ambiguous. Germline assignment: CDR1 MNHNY and CDR2 SVGAGI (reference sequence). The V end was cut by 5 bases, the J end by 0 bases, with 23 bases between. The CDR3 runs to 18 residues. CDR3 loop: CASSLIEPSALSSYEQYF. The DNA for the CDR3 is TGTGCCAGCAGTCTCATTGAACCCTCAGCCTTGAGCTCCTACGAGCAGTACTTC.

This clone appeared a single time. This rearrangement joins TRBV14 to TRBJ2-6; D call uncertain. V was pared by 2 bases and J by 0 bases, with 8 bases between. The CDR3 runs 16 residues. Germline V gene data show CDR1 as SGHDN and CDR2 as FVKESK. The CDR3 DNA reads as TGTGCCAGCAGCCAACTAGGGCTCTCTGGGGCCAACGTCCTGACTTTC. It translates to CASSQLGLSGANVLTF.